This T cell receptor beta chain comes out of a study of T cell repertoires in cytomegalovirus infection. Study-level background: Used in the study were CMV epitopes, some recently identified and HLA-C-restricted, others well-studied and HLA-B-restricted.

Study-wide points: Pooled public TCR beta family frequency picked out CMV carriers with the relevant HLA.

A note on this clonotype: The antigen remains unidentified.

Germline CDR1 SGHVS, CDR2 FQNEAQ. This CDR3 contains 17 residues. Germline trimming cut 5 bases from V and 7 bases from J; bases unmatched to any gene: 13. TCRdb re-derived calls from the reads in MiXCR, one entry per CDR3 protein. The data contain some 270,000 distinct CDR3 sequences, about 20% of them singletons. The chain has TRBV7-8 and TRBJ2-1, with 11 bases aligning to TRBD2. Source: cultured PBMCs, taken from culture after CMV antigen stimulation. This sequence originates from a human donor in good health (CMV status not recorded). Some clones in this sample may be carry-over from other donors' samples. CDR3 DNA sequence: TGTGCCAGCAGCGAGAGACTGGGACTAGCGGTTAGGAATGAGCAGTTCTTC. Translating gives CASSERLGLAVRNEQFF.